These T cell receptor beta chains were read from a single sample in a study of somatic mutations in cytotoxic T cells in rheumatoid arthritis. The repertoire was sequenced with immunoSEQ multiplex PCR; TCRdb's copy has only in-frame clones and lacks some. The sample includes approximately 5,000 clones, roughly four fifths seen only once; the top ten take about half. Specimen: CD8+ T cells sorted from blood. These receptors were obtained from a woman aged 45-65 years with rheumatoid arthritis. CDR3s include the opening cysteine and the closing phenylalanine or tryptophan.

TRBV6-5	TRBJ2-2	CASSAGTGYTGELFF
TRBV9	TRBJ2-7	CASSVESEGEQYF
TRBV9	TRBJ2-2	CASSPSLTGGGNGELFF
TRBV9	TRBJ2-1	CASSVKLTSGGGNEQFF
TRBV7-3	TRBJ1-2	CASSLTSQGTYGYTF
TRBV30	TRBJ1-2	CAWIRGLYGYTF
TRBV19	TRBJ1-1	CASSISGNEAFF
TRBV7-2	-	CASSTQTGSYEQYF
TRBV13	TRBJ2-3	CASSYLGAETQYF
TRBV13	TRBJ1-2	CASRSRERLHGYTF
TRBV7-9	TRBJ1-1	CASSWDSMNTEAFF
TRBV15	TRBJ2-1	CATSRDAGGNEQFF
TRBV6-1	TRBJ2-7	CASSAGQGPTYEQYF
TRBV19	TRBJ2-2	CASDDRVRSTGELFF
TRBV9	TRBJ2-3	CASSVSGASADTQYF
TRBV2	TRBJ2-7	CASSEALFGGAETYEQYF
TRBV2	TRBJ1-6	CASSETPGNKYNSPLHF
TRBV30	TRBJ1-6	CAWSMDSNSPLHF
TRBV28	TRBJ2-7	CASSLTGNEQYF
TRBV2	TRBJ1-2	CASCSGDTLYGYTF
TRBV7-2	TRBJ2-5	CASSSVYRSGETQYF
TRBV9	TRBJ2-3	CASSVGPGQGKLSSTDTQYF
TRBV7-9	TRBJ2-1	CASSLEAGSEQFF
TRBV10-3	TRBJ1-1	CAISEPHTMNTEAFF
TRBV29-1	TRBJ2-2	CSAGTGGELFF
TRBV27	TRBJ2-7	CASRSGYEQYF
TRBV7-9	TRBJ1-4	CASSVHSRDSPSNEKLFF
TRBV28	TRBJ2-7	CASSFGSAGEQYF
TRBV7-9	TRBJ2-1	CASSLVGLAVVNEQFF
TRBV30	TRBJ1-1	CAWRPRDRGGFGEAFF
TRBV7-9	TRBJ2-1	CASSLGGDYNEQFF
TRBV27	TRBJ2-7	CASSFSGESYEQYF
TRBV27	TRBJ2-7	CASSKQVSSYEQYF
TRBV23-1	TRBJ1-6	CASSQSRRDNSPLHF
TRBV29-1	TRBJ1-2	CSVEETGGFGYTF
TRBV6-5	TRBJ2-1	CASRIWQGSGNEQFF
TRBV7-9	TRBJ1-2	CASSSVEGYGYTF
TRBV14	TRBJ1-1	CASSQDWGDTEAFF
TRBV5-6	TRBJ2-3	CASSLGGRGDTQYF
TRBV11-2	TRBJ2-3	CASSLSLDHSTDTQYF
TRBV29-1	TRBJ1-1	CSALDSNTEAFF
TRBV9	TRBJ2-3	CASSPFDSGGFSTDTQYF
TRBV7-7	TRBJ2-7	CASSEVEGSYEQYF
TRBV27	TRBJ2-7	CAARGLNSYEQYF
TRBV7-5	TRBJ2-1	CASSSTGTSSYNEQFF
TRBV5-4	TRBJ2-7	CASSPGDSSYEQYF
TRBV30	TRBJ1-4	CAWSDISNEKLFF
TRBV29-1	TRBJ2-2	CSVLLNTGELFF
TRBV6-5	TRBJ2-1	CASRTFNEQFF
TRBV6-5	TRBJ2-6	CATSGANVLTF
TRBV9	TRBJ2-1	CASSVAYRGDEQFF
TRBV11-2	TRBJ1-4	CASSLEQSVSEKLFF
TRBV7-9	TRBJ2-5	CASRLTVQETQYF
TRBV10-2	TRBJ1-2	CASSESLITGNAYGYTF
TRBV27	TRBJ1-5	CASSQGTGGQPQHF
TRBV5-6	TRBJ2-1	CASTYAVNEQFF
TRBV6-1	TRBJ1-1	CASSADRGTANTEAFF
TRBV19	TRBJ1-3	CASSIRGQSSGNTIYF
TRBV6-5	-	CASGGLGSSYEQYF